Listed below are T cell receptor beta chains from one sample, sequenced in a study of T cell clones after liver transplantation. The method was immunoSEQ multiplex PCR; TCRdb's version includes in-frame clones alone and lacks a portion of them. The profile shows roughly 100,000 clones, around 84% of them singletons. The sample here was CD4+ T cells from blood, taken approximately 4 years after liver transplant. The receptors were gathered from a human patient who received a liver transplant. Certain T cells may be donor cells from the graft. Each CDR3 is given with its conserved first and last residue. The D gene is left open where the match is weak. The size entry is marked missing in some rows and otherwise reads once, few, many or a size class.

clone_size d_call j_call v_call cdr3_nt cdr3_aa
. . TRBJ2-3 TRBV11-2 TGTGCCAGCAGCTCCCGGGACCACACAGATACGCAGTATTTT CASSSRDHTDTQYF
. . TRBJ2-4 TRBV7-2 TGTGCCAGCAGCCCCGGTGGGGTGAAAGCCAAAAACATTCAGTACTTC CASSPGGVKAKNIQYF
. . TRBJ1-3 TRBV28 TGTGCCAGCAGTTTGGCTCGACACAGCTCTGGAAACACCATATATTTT CASSLARHSSGNTIYF
. TRBD2 TRBJ2-2 TRBV7-2 TGTGCCAGCAGCTTAGTTGCTAGCGGGGAATCGAACACCGGGGAGCTGTTTTTT CASSLVASGESNTGELFF
few . TRBJ2-1 TRBV6-1 TGTGCCAGCAGGGAAGGCCGGAGCTTCTACAATGAGCAGTTCTTC CASREGRSFYNEQFF
. . TRBJ1-2 TRBV5-1 TGCGCCAGCAGCTTGGTCCAGGGGAGCGATGGCTACACCTTC CASSLVQGSDGYTF
. . TRBJ1-1 TRBV5-1 TGCGCCAGCAGCTCGCAGGGGACTGAAGCTTTCTTT CASSSQGTEAFF
. . TRBJ2-3 TRBV4-1 TGCGCCAGCAGCCAAGATGAAGGGAACGCGGATCCTAACACAGATACGCAGTATTTT CASSQDEGNADPNTDTQYF
. . TRBJ1-1 TRBV11-1 TGTGCCAGCAGCTTAGATAAAGGGTATGCTTTCTTT CASSLDKGYAFF
. TRBD1 TRBJ1-5 TRBV18 TGTGCCAGCTCACCGGGACAGGTATCTAGCAATCAGCCCCAGCATTTT CASSPGQVSSNQPQHF
once . TRBJ2-3 TRBV19 TGTGCCAGTAGCGAACAGAACACAGATACGCAGTATTTT CASSEQNTDTQYF
. . TRBJ2-3 TRBV7-3 TGTGCCAGCAGCCCTAGTCGTAGCACAGATACGCAGTATTTT CASSPSRSTDTQYF
once TRBD2 TRBJ2-1 TRBV9 TGTGCCAGCAGTCTTAGCGGGGCGTCCTACAATGAGCAGTTCTTC CASSLSGASYNEQFF
. TRBD1 TRBJ1-5 TRBV18 TGTGCCAGCTCACCACAGGGGGCTCTAAATCAGCCCCAGCATTTT CASSPQGALNQPQHF
. . TRBJ1-1 TRBV7-2 TGTGCCAGCAGCTTACAGATACCGAACACTGAAGCTTTCTTT CASSLQIPNTEAFF
once . TRBJ1-2 TRBV7-8 TGTGCCAGCAGCTTAGACCATCCTACTAATGGCTACACCTTC CASSLDHPTNGYTF
. TRBD1 TRBJ2-5 TRBV4-2 TGTGCCAGCAGCCACAGACAGGGAGAGACCCAGTACTTC CASSHRQGETQYF
once . TRBJ1-1 TRBV21-1 TGTGCCACCCATTTCCCGGCGAACACTGAAGCTTTCTTT CATHFPANTEAFF
. . TRBJ2-7 TRBV19 TGTGCCAGTAGTAACCCCTTAGGGGAGCAGTACTTC CASSNPLGEQYF
. . TRBJ2-7 TRBV19 TGTGCCAGTAGTCCCTCATTGGTAGTCGTCTCCGAGCAGTACTTC CASSPSLVVVSEQYF
. . TRBJ2-5 TRBV20-1 TGCAGTGTAGGGGCGCGGGAGACCCAGTACTTC CSVGARETQYF
. . TRBJ2-7 TRBV15 TGTGCCACCAGCAGAGATAGGGGATTCGGGCAGTACTTC CATSRDRGFGQYF
. . TRBJ1-5 TRBV5-1 TGCGCCAGCAGCTTGGAGGGGTACAATCAGCCCCAGCATTTT CASSLEGYNQPQHF
. . TRBJ1-6 TRBV28 TGTGCCAGCAGTCCTCCCGGGCCAACGGGCAGCTCCCTCCACTTT CASSPPGPTGSSLHF
. . TRBJ2-5 TRBV2 TGTGCCAGCAGTCCTAGGGTGGATCAAGAGACCCAGTACTTC CASSPRVDQETQYF
. TRBD2 TRBJ2-1 TRBV5-1 TGCGCCAGCAGCTTGGCCCAGCGGGGGGAATACAATGAGCAGTTCTTC CASSLAQRGEYNEQFF
. . TRBJ2-1 TRBV9 TGTGCCAGCAGCCCGACAGGACCAACCTACAATGAGCAGTTCTTC CASSPTGPTYNEQFF
. . TRBJ1-1 TRBV6-6 TGTGCCAGCAGTTGGGGCACAGGTAAGATGAACACTGAAGCTTTCTTT CASSWGTGKMNTEAFF
. . TRBJ1-4 TRBV5-1 TGCGCCAGCAGCTTTTTTTCTGGACAGCCAACTAATGAAAAACTGTTTTTT CASSFFSGQPTNEKLFF
. . TRBJ1-1 TRBV27 TGTGCCAGCAGTTTATCGTTGGGGGAGGGGAGGACTGAAGCTTTCTTT CASSLSLGEGRTEAFF
. TRBD1 TRBJ2-7 TRBV5-8 TGTGCCAGCAGCTCGACAGGGGCCGAGCAGTACTTC CASSSTGAEQYF
. . TRBJ2-3 TRBV7-9 TGTGCCAGCAGTTTAGCGAGTACAGATACGCAGTATTTT CASSLASTDTQYF
. TRBD2 TRBJ2-7 TRBV18 TGTGCCAGCTCACCGGAGGTAGCGGGGGGGAGGAGCTCCTACGAGCAGTACTTC CASSPEVAGGRSSYEQYF
. . TRBJ1-6 TRBV5-1 TGCGCCAGCAGCTCGGATGGACAGAATTCACCCCTCCACTTT CASSSDGQNSPLHF
. . TRBJ2-4 TRBV9 TGTGCCAGCAGCGTAGCTCCCTCAGGGGCCAAAAACATTCAGTACTTC CASSVAPSGAKNIQYF
. . TRBJ2-1 TRBV28 TGTGCCAGCAGTTTCACGGGGCATAACAATGAGCAGTTCTTC CASSFTGHNNEQFF
few TRBD2 TRBJ2-1 TRBV6-6 TGTGCCAGCAGTTACACTAGCGGGAGGGCCTCCAATGAGCAGTTCTTC CASSYTSGRASNEQFF
. . TRBJ2-7 TRBV20-1 TGCAGTGCTAGATTAGGGGCGGAGCAGTACTTC CSARLGAEQYF
. TRBD1 TRBJ1-1 TRBV10-3 TGTGCCATCAGTGAGTCGACAGGGGGCAGGCCTGAAGCTTTCTTT CAISESTGGRPEAFF
. TRBD1 TRBJ2-3 TRBV18 TGTGCCAGCTCACCTAGGGACAGGGGACCAGATACGCAGTATTTT CASSPRDRGPDTQYF
. TRBD1 TRBJ2-5 TRBV19 TGTGCCAGTGGGGGGACAGGGGCCAACGGGAGGGAGACCCAGTACTTC CASGGTGANGRETQYF
. TRBD1 TRBJ1-1 TRBV2 TGTGCCAGCACCATGACAGGGGGCGCGGGGACTGAAGCTTTCTTT CASTMTGGAGTEAFF
. TRBD2 TRBJ2-1 TRBV7-2 TGTGCCAGCAGCTTAGGGGCGGGAGGGCGGTACAATGAGCAGTTCTTC CASSLGAGGRYNEQFF
. . TRBJ1-5 TRBV21-1 TGTGCCACCCAGCCAGGGAATTCGAATCAGCCCCAGCATTTT CATQPGNSNQPQHF
. . TRBJ1-3 TRBV6-1 TGTGCCAGCAGTGAACTGGGATTCGGAAACACCATATATTTT CASSELGFGNTIYF
. . TRBJ1-2 TRBV28 TGTGCCAGCAGTGCCCCGCGGAGCCCGATCTATGGCTACACCTTC CASSAPRSPIYGYTF
. . TRBJ1-1 TRBV14 TGTGCCAGCAGCCAAGGGGCGAACACTGAAGCTTTCTTT CASSQGANTEAFF